The 27 T cell receptor beta chains below were found in one sample sequenced in a study of blood T cell repertoires in COVID-19. Produced via immunoSEQ multiplex PCR; TCRdb's table is partial and in-frame only. Here the sample spans about 200,000 clones, approximately 85% being singletons. Sequences were obtained from peripheral blood. The receptors derive from a woman aged 80 or over with COVID-19, enrolled during active disease.

The chain is built from TRBV24-1 and TRBJ2-5; TRBD1 might be the D (5 bases). This CDR3 spans 13 amino acids. Trimming removed 5 bases from V and 14 bases from J, with 20 bases in between. Germline assignment: CDR1 KGHDR and CDR2 SFDVKD. CDR3 residues: CATSVEAGFGQYF. CDR3 sequence (DNA): TGTGCCACCAGTGTGGAAGCAGGGTTCGGCCAATACTTC.

The V gene is TRBV6-2 or TRBV6-3, the J gene TRBJ2-2; TRBD1 is a possible D gene (6 bases). Germline V gene data show CDR1 as MNHEY and CDR2 as SVGEGT. The CDR3 extends over 17 amino acids. V was clipped by 6 bases and J by 1 base, with 18 bases between them. The CDR3 loop reads CASSRAGVRMNTGELFF. DNA for the CDR3: TGTGCCAGCAGCAGGGCAGGGGTGAGGATGAACACCGGGGAGCTGTTTTTT.

This clone appeared a few times. This chain connects TRBV6-5 to TRBJ1-6; TRBD1 agrees at 9 bases. V gave up 6 bases and J gave up 7 bases; unmatched junction bases: 7. The CDR3 has 15 residues. Germline loops: CDR1 MNHEY, CDR2 SVGAGI. The CDR3 DNA sequence: TGTGCCAGCAGGAACCGGGACAGGGAAAATTCACCCCTCCACTTT. Protein product: CASRNRDRENSPLHF.

This sequence joins TRBV5-1 and TRBJ1-2; D perhaps matches TRBD1 (6 bases). CDR1 and CDR2 (germline): SGHRS, YFSETQ. Deletions cut 0 bases from V and 3 bases from J, with 6 bases between. The CDR3 is 13 residues long. CDR3 DNA: TGCGCCAGCAGCTTGGCAGGGGACTATGGCTACACCTTC. Residues: CASSLAGDYGYTF.

The chain has TRBV27 and TRBJ1-5, with D perhaps matching TRBD1 (5 bases). Per the germline V gene, CDR1 is MNHEY and CDR2 is SMNVEV (reference sequence). V was pared by 4 bases and J by 8 bases, with 12 bases between. The CDR3 runs 13 residues. Written as DNA, the CDR3 is TGTGCCAGCAGTTCCCTCCGGGGGGAGCCCCAGCATTTT. It specifies CASSSLRGEPQHF.

V and J are TRBV28 and TRBJ1-2; TRBD1 aligns across 12 bases. Germline-derived CDR1 and CDR2 are MDHEN and SYDVKM. V lost 5 bases and J lost 6; bases outside the gene matches: 7. This CDR3 has 15 amino acids. In DNA, the CDR3 is TGTGCCAGCAGTCGCCCCGGGACAGGGGGCGATGGCTACACCTTC. Protein: CASSRPGTGGDGYTF.

The chain combines TRBV12-3 or TRBV12-4 with TRBJ1-3; 11 bases align to TRBD1. Losses at the gene ends were 5 bases for V and 8 bases for J; bases not matched to a gene: 2. The CDR3 extends over 13 amino acids. The CDR3 DNA reads as TGTGCCAGCAGTGAGGGACAGGGGGACACCATATATTTT. This codes for CASSEGQGDTIYF.

This rearrangement joins TRBV30 to TRBJ1-6, with D hard to call. Germline CDR1 GTSNPN, CDR2 SVGIG (reference sequence). The V end was cut by 0 bases, the J end by 11 bases, with 20 bases between. The CDR3 is made up of 16 amino acids. Here the CDR3 DNA reads TGTGCCTGGAGTGTACGGCGGTTGAATCCCTTAGCACCCCTCCACTTT. Translating it yields CAWSVRRLNPLAPLHF.

J is TRBJ1-2 and V is TRBV28; no reliable D call. The V end was cut by 2 bases, the J end by 2 bases, with 9 bases between. From germline, CDR1 is MDHEN and CDR2 SYDVKM. This CDR3 contains 14 residues. CDR3 in amino acids: CASSLVGENYGYTF. The CDR3 region has the DNA TGTGCCAGCAGTTTAGTTGGGGAGAACTATGGCTACACCTTC.

The chain uses TRBV18 and TRBJ1-2; D is undetermined. V lost 3 bases, J lost 6 bases, and 14 bases lay in between. Germline V gene sequence: CDR1 KGHSH, CDR2 LQKENI. CDR3 length equals 14 residues. The CDR3 nucleotides are TGTGCCAGCTCACCGGTCGGTCCACCACATGGCTACACCTTC. The encoded protein is CASSPVGPPHGYTF.

The chain joins TRBV29-1 to TRBJ1-2; possibly TRBD1 for D (5 bases). The CDR3 has 14 amino acids. Between the trimmed V and J ends, which lost 4 bases and 8 bases, there was a span of 20 bases. CDR1 and CDR2 from the germline V gene are SQVTM and ANQGSEA. CDR3 in amino acids: CSVGAGKGFEGYTF. The CDR3 bases are TGCAGCGTTGGGGCTGGGAAGGGGTTTGAGGGCTACACCTTC. Drawing the rest from reference TRBV29-1 and TRBJ1-2, the complete variable domain is SAVISQKPSRDICQRGTSLTIQCQVDSQVTMMFWYRQQPGQSLTLIATANQGSEATYESGFVIDKFPISRPNLTFSTLTVSNMSPEDSSIYLCSVGAGKGFEGYTFGSGTRLTVV.

This chain joins TRBV15 and TRBJ1-6; no clear D gene. Trimming removed 4 bases from V and 4 bases from J, with 5 bases in between. CDR1 LNHNV and CDR2 YYDKDF come from the germline V gene (reference sequence). The CDR3 has 13 residues. The CDR3 region is CATSIQYNSPLHF. The CDR3 DNA reads TGTGCCACCAGCATTCAGTATAATTCACCCCTCCACTTT.

The chain combines TRBV6-2 or TRBV6-3 with TRBJ1-2, with D possibly being TRBD1 (5 bases). Germline assignment: CDR1 MNHEY and CDR2 SVGEGT. Deletions cut 2 bases from V and 4 bases from J, with 11 bases between. This CDR3 spans 14 amino acids. This chain's CDR3 is CASSYPSGGYGYTF. CDR3 DNA: TGTGCCAGCAGTTACCCCTCCGGGGGCTATGGCTACACCTTC.

This clone was counted a few times. The chain employs TRBV10-3 and TRBJ1-6; maybe TRBD1 (6 bases). Germline lookup yields CDR1 ENHRY and CDR2 SYGVKD. Trimming took off 6 bases at V and 7 bases at J, with 13 bases between the two ends. The CDR3 is made up of 14 amino acids. The CDR3 loop is CAIRAQGGNSPLHF. CDR3 sequence (DNA): TGTGCCATCAGAGCACAGGGCGGGAATTCACCCCTCCACTTT.

The J gene is TRBJ1-2, the V gene TRBV2, with TRBD1 matching over 7 bases. Per the germline V gene, CDR1 is SNHLY and CDR2 is FYNNEI. V dropped 3 bases and J dropped 8; count of bases not matched to a gene: 3. The CDR3 totals 12 residues. The CDR3 nucleotides are TGTGCCAGCAGTGAGCCAGGGGGGGGCTACACCTTC. Translated, it gives CASSEPGGGYTF.

The gene calls are TRBV27 and TRBJ2-6, with 11 bases matching TRBD1. Losses at the gene ends were 3 bases for V and 0 bases for J; bases not matched to a gene: 4. The CDR3 is 18 residues long. The germline V gene encodes CDR1 MNHEY and CDR2 SMNVEV (reference sequence). CDR3 in DNA: TGTGCCAGCAGTTTCCGGACAGGGGGCCTCTCTGGGGCCAACGTCCTGACTTTC. Residues: CASSFRTGGLSGANVLTF. Filled out from reference TRBV27 and TRBJ2-6, the complete variable domain reads EAQVTQNPRYLITVTGKKLTVTCSQNMNHEYMSWYRQDPGLGLRQIYYSMNVEVTDKGDVPEGYKVSRKEKRNFPLILESPSPNQTSLYFCASSFRTGGLSGANVLTFGAGSRLTVL.

J is TRBJ1-2 and V is TRBV28; perhaps TRBD1 as D (6 bases). Trimming took off 6 bases at V and 6 bases at J, with 17 bases between the two ends. The CDR3 has 14 residues. CDR1 MDHEN and CDR2 SYDVKM come from the germline V gene. The CDR3 DNA reads TGTGCCAGCAGCGACAGGAACCCCCCCCATGGCTACACCTTC. It translates to CASSDRNPPHGYTF.

The chain links TRBV2 to TRBJ1-1; D gene unclear. Trimming removed 7 bases from V and 4 bases from J, with 10 bases in between. CDR3 length: 12 amino acids. Germline loops: CDR1 SNHLY, CDR2 FYNNEI. The CDR3 sequence is CASNFGGTEAFF. Here the CDR3 DNA reads TGTGCCAGCAATTTCGGTGGCACTGAAGCTTTCTTT. Full variable domain (missing parts from reference TRBV2 and TRBJ1-1): EPEVTQTPSHQVTQMGQEVILRCVPISNHLYFYWYRQILGQKVEFLVSFYNNEISEKSEIFDDQFSVERPDGSNFTLKIRSTKLEDSAMYFCASNFGGTEAFFGQGTRLTVV.

The genes are TRBV6-4 and TRBJ1-1, with D perhaps matching TRBD1 (6 bases). Per germline, CDR1 MRHNA and CDR2 SNTAGT. Trimming stripped 5 bases from V and 2 bases from J, with 9 bases between. CDR3 length equals 13 residues. CDR3 sequence: CASSLQGNTEAFF. The DNA for the CDR3 is TGTGCCAGCAGTCTACAGGGTAACACTGAAGCTTTCTTT.

The chain carries TRBV3-1 (or the pseudogene TRBV3-2) and TRBJ2-3; 11 nucleotides line up with TRBD2. The V gene's germline CDR1 is LGHDT and CDR2 YNNKEL (reference sequence). The CDR3 loop spans 17 amino acids. Trimming removed 5 bases from V and 3 bases from J; junction bases left unmatched: 10. This CDR3 is CASSTPTSGVITDTQYF. The CDR3 nucleotides are TGTGCCAGCAGCACCCCGACTAGCGGGGTAATTACAGATACGCAGTATTTT.

This chain connects TRBV14 to TRBJ2-7; 10 bases line up with TRBD2. The CDR3 contains 14 residues. The trim removed 6 bases at V and 5 bases at J, leaving 7 bases unmatched. Germline values: CDR1 SGHDN, CDR2 FVKESK. The CDR3 region is CASRVAGGGHEQYF. CDR3 in DNA: TGTGCCAGCAGAGTAGCGGGAGGAGGTCACGAGCAGTACTTC.

This chain joins TRBV28 and TRBJ2-3; TRBD2 matches 9 bases. V shed 6 bases and J 8 bases; nucleotides not matched to a gene: 9. The CDR3 has 14 amino acids. From germline, CDR1 is MDHEN and CDR2 SYDVKM. CDR3 residues: CASRNQAGGFTQYF. CDR3 nucleotide sequence: TGTGCCAGCAGGAATCAAGCGGGAGGTTTTACGCAGTATTTT.

The genes are TRBV30 and TRBJ2-7, with 7 bases matching TRBD2. CDR1 is GTSNPN, CDR2 SVGIG, per germline (reference sequence). The CDR3 totals 12 residues. V gave up 3 bases and J gave up 3 bases; unmatched junction bases: 2. CDR3 sequence (DNA): TGTGCCTGGAGCCCTAGCGGCTACGAGCAGTACTTC. It is translated as CAWSPSGYEQYF. Full variable domain (remainder filled in from reference TRBV30 and TRBJ2-7): SQTIHQWPATLVQPVGSPLSLECTVEGTSNPNLYWYRQAAGRGLQLLFYSVGIGQISSEVPQNLSASRPQDRQFILSSKKLLLSDSGFYLCAWSPSGYEQYFGPGTRLTVT.

The V and J genes are TRBV5-5 and TRBJ1-2; the match to TRBD1 covers 10 bases. The CDR3 length is 13 residues. The J segment lost 6 bases and the V segment lost 3 bases, leaving 2 bases of the junction unmatched. Per germline, CDR1 SGHKS and CDR2 YYEKEE (reference sequence). CDR3 nucleotides: TGTGCCAGCAGCTCGACAGGGGGCAATGGCTACACCTTC. Amino acid sequence: CASSSTGGNGYTF.

V and J are TRBV5-5 and TRBJ2-7, with 11 bases fitting TRBD1. In germline, CDR1 is SGHKS, CDR2 YYEKEE (reference sequence). The CDR3 runs 15 residues. V shed 5 bases and J 3 bases; nucleotides not matched to a gene: 7. CDR3 DNA: TGTGCCAGCAGACTCAGGACAGGGGGCTTCTACGAGCAGTACTTC. Amino acid sequence: CASRLRTGGFYEQYF.

This clone was picked up a small number of times. The rearrangement uses TRBV7-2 and TRBJ1-2, with a weak D call TRBD1 (6 bases). The germline V and J ends were trimmed by 5 bases and 4 bases, with 14 bases remaining between them. Germline values: CDR1 SGHTA, CDR2 FQGNSA. This CDR3 region has 14 residues. CDR3 region: CASSPATGLYGYTF. The CDR3 coding sequence is TGTGCCAGCAGCCCGGCGACAGGACTCTATGGCTACACCTTC.

The chain couples TRBV10-3 to TRBJ1-1, with 11 bases aligning to TRBD1. Germline-derived CDR1 and CDR2 are ENHRY and SYGVKD. This CDR3 contains 15 residues. J lost 7 bases, V lost 2 bases, and 6 bases had no gene match. The CDR3 reads CAISERDRGEIEAFF. CDR3 nucleotide sequence: TGTGCCATCAGTGAGAGGGACAGGGGGGAAATTGAAGCTTTCTTT.